This TCR beta chain was documented in a study of T cell responses to AZD1222 COVID-19 vaccine. Overall study results and limits: Clonal diversity may have been underestimated, and the donors were mostly white British, with more females than males. The CD4 TCRs associated with vaccination extended across spike and predominated at 160-218 and 743-854. The study identified only five to seven AZD1222 recipients as seropositive at baseline. Nearly half of the spike-specific TCRs reportedly recognize variant regions that carry no mutations.

Note on this clone: What it binds is unknown.

There are 12 residues in the CDR3. J was trimmed by 6 bases and V by 7 bases; bases with no gene match: 2. Germline assignment: CDR1 MNHEY and CDR2 SMNVEV (reference sequence). Produced via immunoSEQ multiplex PCR; TCRdb's table is partial and in-frame only. The sample has about 120,000 clones, 92% seen once. The source material was peripheral blood, sampled on day 0 of AZD1222 vaccination. The receptor was isolated from an adult in good health. This chain uses TRBV27 with TRBJ2-1; 8 bases are shared with TRBD1. CDR3 in DNA: TGTGCCAGCAAGGACAGGGCCAATGAGCAGTTCTTC. It encodes CASKDRANEQFF.